The clone carrying this TCR beta chain was observed a single time. The method was immunoSEQ multiplex PCR; TCRdb's version includes in-frame clones alone and lacks a portion of them. This table holds some 50,000 clones, less than 75% found once. The data belong to a study of T cell clones after liver transplantation. The starting material was CD4+ T cells from blood, obtained at the 22-month timepoint. The sequence was obtained from a human patient who received a liver transplant. Some T cells may be graft donor cells.

CDR3 coding DNA: TGTGCCAGCAGTGTACAGCCAAAAAACATTCAGTACTTC. As protein: CASSVQPKNIQYF. This chain joins TRBV2 and TRBJ2-4; D uncertain. The CDR3 runs to 13 residues. Germline CDR1 and CDR2: SNHLY and FYNNEI. Trimming removed 4 bases at V and 4 bases at J, with 8 bases between. The whole variable domain, filled in from reference TRBV2 and TRBJ2-4, reads EPEVTQTPSHQVTQMGQEVILRCVPISNHLYFYWYRQILGQKVEFLVSFYNNEISEKSEIFDDQFSVERPDGSNFTLKIRSTKLEDSAMYFCASSVQPKNIQYFGAGTRLSVL.